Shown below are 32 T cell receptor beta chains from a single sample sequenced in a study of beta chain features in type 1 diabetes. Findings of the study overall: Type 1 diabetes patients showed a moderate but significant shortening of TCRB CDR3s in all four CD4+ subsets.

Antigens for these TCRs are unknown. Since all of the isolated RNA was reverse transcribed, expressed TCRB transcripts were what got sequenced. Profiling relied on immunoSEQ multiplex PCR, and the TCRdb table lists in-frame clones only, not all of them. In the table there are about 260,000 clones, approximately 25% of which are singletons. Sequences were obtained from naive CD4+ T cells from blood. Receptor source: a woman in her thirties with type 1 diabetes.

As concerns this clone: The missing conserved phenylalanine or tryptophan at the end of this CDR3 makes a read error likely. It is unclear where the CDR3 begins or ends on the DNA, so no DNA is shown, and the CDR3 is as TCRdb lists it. The CDR3 is CASSLETSG. The chain couples TRBV7-9 to TRBJ2-7; the table's D call, TRBD1, was not checked against the DNA. A total of 9 residues make up the CDR3, ends included. The germline V gene encodes CDR1 SEHNR and CDR2 FQNEAQ (reference sequence).

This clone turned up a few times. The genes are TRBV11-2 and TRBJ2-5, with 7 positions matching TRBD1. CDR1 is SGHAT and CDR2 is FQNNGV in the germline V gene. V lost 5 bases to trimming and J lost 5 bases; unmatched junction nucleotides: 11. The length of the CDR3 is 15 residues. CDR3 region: CASSHYHRGRETQYF. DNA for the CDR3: TGTGCCAGCAGCCACTATCACAGGGGCCGGGAGACCCAGTACTTC.

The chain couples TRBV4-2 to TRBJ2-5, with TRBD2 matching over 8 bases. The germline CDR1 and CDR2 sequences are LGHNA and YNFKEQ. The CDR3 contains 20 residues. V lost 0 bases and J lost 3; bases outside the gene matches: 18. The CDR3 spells CASSQDQRGLAGFTKETQYF. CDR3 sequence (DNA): TGTGCCAGCAGCCAAGATCAAAGGGGTCTAGCGGGTTTCACAAAAGAGACCCAGTACTTC.

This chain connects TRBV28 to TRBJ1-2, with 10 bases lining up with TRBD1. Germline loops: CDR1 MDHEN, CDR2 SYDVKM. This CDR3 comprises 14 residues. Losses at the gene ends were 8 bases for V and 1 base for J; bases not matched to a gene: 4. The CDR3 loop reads CASDRDRGNYGYTF. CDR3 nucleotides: TGTGCCAGCGACCGGGACAGGGGTAACTATGGCTACACCTTC.

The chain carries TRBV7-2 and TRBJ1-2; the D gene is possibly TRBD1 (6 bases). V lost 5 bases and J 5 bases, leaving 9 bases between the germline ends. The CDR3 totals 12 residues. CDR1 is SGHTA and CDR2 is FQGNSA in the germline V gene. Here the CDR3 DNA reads TGTGCCAGCAGCACTACAGGGTATGGCTACACCTTC. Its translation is CASSTTGYGYTF.

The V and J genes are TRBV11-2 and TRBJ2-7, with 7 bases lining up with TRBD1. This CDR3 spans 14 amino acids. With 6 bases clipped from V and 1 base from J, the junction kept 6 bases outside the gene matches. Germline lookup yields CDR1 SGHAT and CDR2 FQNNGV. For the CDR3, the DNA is TGTGCCAGCAGAGTTGTACAGGGGTCCTACGAGCAGTACTTC. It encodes CASRVVQGSYEQYF. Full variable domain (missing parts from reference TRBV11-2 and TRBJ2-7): EAGVAQSPRYKIIEKRQSVAFWCNPISGHATLYWYQQILGQGPKLLIQFQNNGVVDDSQLPKDRFSAERLKGVDSTLKIQPAKLEDSAVYLCASRVVQGSYEQYFGPGTRLTVT.

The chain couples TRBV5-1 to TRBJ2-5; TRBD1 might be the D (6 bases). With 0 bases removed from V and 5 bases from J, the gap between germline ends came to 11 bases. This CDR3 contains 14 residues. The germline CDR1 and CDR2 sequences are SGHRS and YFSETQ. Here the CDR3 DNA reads TGCGCCAGCAGCTTGGTTGCAGGGGTGGAGACCCAGTACTTC. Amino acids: CASSLVAGVETQYF.

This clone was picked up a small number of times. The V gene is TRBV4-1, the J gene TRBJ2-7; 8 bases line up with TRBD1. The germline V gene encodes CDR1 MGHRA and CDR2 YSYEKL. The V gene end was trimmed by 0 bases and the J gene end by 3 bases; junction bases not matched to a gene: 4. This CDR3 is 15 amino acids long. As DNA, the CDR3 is TGCGCCAGCAGCCAAGATCGGACAGGGATCTACGAGCAGTACTTC. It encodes CASSQDRTGIYEQYF.

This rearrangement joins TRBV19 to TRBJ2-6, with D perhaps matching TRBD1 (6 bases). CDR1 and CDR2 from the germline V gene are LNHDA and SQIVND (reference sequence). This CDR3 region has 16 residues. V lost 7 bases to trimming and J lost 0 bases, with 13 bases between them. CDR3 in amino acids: CASTIPRGSGANVLTF. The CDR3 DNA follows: TGTGCCAGTACCATCCCCAGGGGCTCTGGGGCCAACGTCCTGACTTTC. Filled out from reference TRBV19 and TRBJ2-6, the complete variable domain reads DGGITQSPKYLFRKEGQNVTLSCEQNLNHDAMYWYRQDPGQGLRLIYYSQIVNDFQKGDIAEGYSVSREKKESFPLTVTSAQKNPTAFYLCASTIPRGSGANVLTFGAGSRLTVL.

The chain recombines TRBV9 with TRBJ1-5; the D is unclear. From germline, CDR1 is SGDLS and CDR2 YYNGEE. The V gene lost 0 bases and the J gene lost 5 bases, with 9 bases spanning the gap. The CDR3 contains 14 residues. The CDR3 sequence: CASSVDAGYQPQHF. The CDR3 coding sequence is TGTGCCAGCAGCGTAGATGCGGGATATCAGCCCCAGCATTTT.

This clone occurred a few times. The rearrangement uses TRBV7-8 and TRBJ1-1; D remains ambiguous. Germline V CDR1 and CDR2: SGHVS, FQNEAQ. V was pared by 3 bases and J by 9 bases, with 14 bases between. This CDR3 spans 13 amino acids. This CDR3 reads CASSFEGTRQAFF. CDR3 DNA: TGTGCCAGCAGCTTCGAAGGTACCAGGCAAGCTTTCTTT.

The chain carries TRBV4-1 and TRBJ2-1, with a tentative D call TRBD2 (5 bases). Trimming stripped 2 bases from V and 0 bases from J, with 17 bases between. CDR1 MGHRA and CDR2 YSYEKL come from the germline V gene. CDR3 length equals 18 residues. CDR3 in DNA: TGCGCCAGCAGCCAATGGAGGCATCCGGAAAGCTCCTACAATGAGCAGTTCTTC. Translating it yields CASSQWRHPESSYNEQFF.

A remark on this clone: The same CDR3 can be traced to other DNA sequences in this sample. The CDR3 reads CASSLLAGGTDTQYF. CDR3 sequence (DNA): TGCGCCAGCAGCCTACTAGCGGGGGGCACAGATACGCAGTATTTT. V is TRBV5-1 and J is TRBJ2-3, with 11 bases matching TRBD2. The CDR3 totals 15 residues. The germline V gene encodes CDR1 SGHRS and CDR2 YFSETQ. The junction had 2 bases not matched to a gene; V was cut back by 4 bases and J by 1 base.

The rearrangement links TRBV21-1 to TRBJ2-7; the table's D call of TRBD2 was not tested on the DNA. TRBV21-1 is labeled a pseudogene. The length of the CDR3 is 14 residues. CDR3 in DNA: TGTGCCAGCAGAAGCGGTAGACAAACCTACGAGCAGTACTTC. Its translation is CASRSGRQTYEQYF.

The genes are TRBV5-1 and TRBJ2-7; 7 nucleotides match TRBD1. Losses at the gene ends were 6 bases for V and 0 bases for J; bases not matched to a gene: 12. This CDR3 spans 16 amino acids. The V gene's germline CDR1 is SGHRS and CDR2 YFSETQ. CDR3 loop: CASTRWTGRSSYEQYF. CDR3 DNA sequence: TGCGCCAGCACTCGGTGGACAGGCCGGTCCTCCTACGAGCAGTACTTC.

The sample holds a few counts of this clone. For the CDR3, the DNA is TGTGCCAGTAGTATAGGCTTAGCTAACTATGGCTACACCTTC. Encoded protein: CASSIGLANYGYTF. The chain recombines TRBV19 with TRBJ1-2; D ambiguous. Germline values: CDR1 LNHDA, CDR2 SQIVND (reference sequence). This CDR3 spans 14 amino acids. The V end was cut by 1 base, the J end by 0 bases, with 6 bases between.

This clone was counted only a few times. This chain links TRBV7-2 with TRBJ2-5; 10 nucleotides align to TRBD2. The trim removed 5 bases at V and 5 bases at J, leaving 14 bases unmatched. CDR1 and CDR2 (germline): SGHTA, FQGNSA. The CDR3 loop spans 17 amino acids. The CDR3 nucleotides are TGTGCCAGCAGCCTAGGTACCGGGACTAGCGATTGGGAGACCCAGTACTTC. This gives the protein CASSLGTGTSDWETQYF. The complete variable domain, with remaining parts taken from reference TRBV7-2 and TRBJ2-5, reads GAGVSQSPSNKVTEKGKDVELRCDPISGHTALYWYRQSLGQGLEFLIYFQGNSAPDKSGLPSDRFSAERTGGSVSTLTIQRTQQEDSAVYLCASSLGTGTSDWETQYFGPGTRLLVL.

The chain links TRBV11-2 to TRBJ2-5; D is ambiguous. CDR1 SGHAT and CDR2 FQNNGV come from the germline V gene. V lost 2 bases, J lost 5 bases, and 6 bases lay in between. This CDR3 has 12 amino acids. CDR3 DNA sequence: TGTGCCAGCAGCTTAAATGGCGAGACCCAGTACTTC. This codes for CASSLNGETQYF.

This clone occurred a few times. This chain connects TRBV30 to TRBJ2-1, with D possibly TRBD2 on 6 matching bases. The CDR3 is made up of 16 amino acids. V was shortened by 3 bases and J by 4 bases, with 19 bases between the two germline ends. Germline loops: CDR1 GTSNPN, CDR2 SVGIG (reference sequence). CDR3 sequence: CAWSFSPGGTYNEQFF. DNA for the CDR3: TGTGCCTGGAGCTTTTCCCCAGGCGGGACGTACAATGAGCAGTTCTTC.

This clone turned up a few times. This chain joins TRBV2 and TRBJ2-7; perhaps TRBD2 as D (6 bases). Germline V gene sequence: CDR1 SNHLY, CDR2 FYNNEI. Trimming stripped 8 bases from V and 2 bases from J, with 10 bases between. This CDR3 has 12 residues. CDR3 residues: CASGTYAYEQYF. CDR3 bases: TGTGCCAGCGGGACTTATGCCTACGAGCAGTACTTC.

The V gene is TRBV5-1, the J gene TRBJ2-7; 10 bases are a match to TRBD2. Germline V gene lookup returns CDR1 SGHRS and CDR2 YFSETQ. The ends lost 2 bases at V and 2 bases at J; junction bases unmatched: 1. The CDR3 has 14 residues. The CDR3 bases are TGCGCCAGCAGCTTCGGGACTAGCGCCTACGAGCAGTACTTC. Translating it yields CASSFGTSAYEQYF.

The CDR3 reads CASSSGTGSYEQYF. The DNA of the CDR3 is TGTGCCAGCAGTTCCGGGACAGGCTCCTACGAGCAGTACTTC. The gene calls are TRBV2 and TRBJ2-7, with 8 nucleotides matching TRBD1. V shed 5 bases and J 0 bases; nucleotides not matched to a gene: 3. Per germline, CDR1 SNHLY and CDR2 FYNNEI. CDR3 length: 14 amino acids.

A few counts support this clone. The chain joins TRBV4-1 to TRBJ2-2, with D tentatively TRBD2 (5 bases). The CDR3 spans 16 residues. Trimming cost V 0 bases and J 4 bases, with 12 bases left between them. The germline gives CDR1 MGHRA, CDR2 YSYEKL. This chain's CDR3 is CASSQEVQRSTGELFF. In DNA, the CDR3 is TGCGCCAGCAGCCAAGAGGTCCAGCGGAGCACCGGGGAGCTGTTTTTT.

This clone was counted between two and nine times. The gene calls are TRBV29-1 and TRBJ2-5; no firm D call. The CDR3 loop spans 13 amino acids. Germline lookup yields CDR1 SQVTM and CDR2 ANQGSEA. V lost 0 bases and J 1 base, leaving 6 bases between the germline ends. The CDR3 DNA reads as TGCAGCGTTGAAGAGGGCCCCCAAGAGACCCAGTACTTC. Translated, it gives CSVEEGPQETQYF.

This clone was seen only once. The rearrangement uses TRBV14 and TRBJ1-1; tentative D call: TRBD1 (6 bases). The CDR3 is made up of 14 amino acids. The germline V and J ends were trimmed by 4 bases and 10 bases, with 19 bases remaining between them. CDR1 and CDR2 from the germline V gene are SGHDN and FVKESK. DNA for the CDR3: TGTGCCAGCAGCCCTCAAAAGGACAGACCGAGAGCTTTCTTT. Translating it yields CASSPQKDRPRAFF.

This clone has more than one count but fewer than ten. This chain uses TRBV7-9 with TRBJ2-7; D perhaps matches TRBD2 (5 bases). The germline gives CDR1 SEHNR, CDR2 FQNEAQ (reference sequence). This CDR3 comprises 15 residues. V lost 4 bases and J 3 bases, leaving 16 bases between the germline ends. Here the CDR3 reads CASSSRTGIRYEQYF. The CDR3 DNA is TGTGCCAGCAGCTCTAGGACTGGCATACGCTACGAGCAGTACTTC.

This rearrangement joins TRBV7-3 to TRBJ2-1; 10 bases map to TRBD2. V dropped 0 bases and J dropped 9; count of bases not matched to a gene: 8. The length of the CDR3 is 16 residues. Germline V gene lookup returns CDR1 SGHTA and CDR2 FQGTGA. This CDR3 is CASSLTAIAGGVEQFF. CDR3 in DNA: TGTGCCAGCAGCTTAACTGCGATAGCGGGAGGCGTTGAGCAGTTCTTC.

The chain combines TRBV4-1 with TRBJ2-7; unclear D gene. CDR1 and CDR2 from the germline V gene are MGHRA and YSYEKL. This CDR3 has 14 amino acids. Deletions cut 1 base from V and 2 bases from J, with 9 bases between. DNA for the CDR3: TGCGCCAGCAGCCAAGTTGGCCAAGCCTACGAGCAGTACTTC. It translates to CASSQVGQAYEQYF.

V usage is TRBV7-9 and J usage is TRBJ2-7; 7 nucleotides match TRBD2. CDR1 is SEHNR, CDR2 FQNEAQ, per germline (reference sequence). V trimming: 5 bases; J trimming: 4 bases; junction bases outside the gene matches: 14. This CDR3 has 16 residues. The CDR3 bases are TGTGCCAGCAGCCCCCTGGGGAGGGAGGGCCTTTACGAGCAGTACTTC. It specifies CASSPLGREGLYEQYF.

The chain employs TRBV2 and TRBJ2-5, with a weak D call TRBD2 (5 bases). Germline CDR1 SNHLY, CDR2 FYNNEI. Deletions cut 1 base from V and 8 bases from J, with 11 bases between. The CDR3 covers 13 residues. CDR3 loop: CASSEGRPSTQYF. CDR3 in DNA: TGTGCCAGCAGTGAAGGGAGGCCGTCAACCCAGTACTTC.

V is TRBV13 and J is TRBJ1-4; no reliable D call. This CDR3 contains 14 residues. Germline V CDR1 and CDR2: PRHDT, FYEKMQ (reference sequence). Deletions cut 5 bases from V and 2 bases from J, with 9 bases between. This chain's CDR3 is CASSQSPTNEKLFF. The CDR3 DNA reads TGTGCCAGCAGCCAAAGCCCGACTAATGAAAAACTGTTTTTT.

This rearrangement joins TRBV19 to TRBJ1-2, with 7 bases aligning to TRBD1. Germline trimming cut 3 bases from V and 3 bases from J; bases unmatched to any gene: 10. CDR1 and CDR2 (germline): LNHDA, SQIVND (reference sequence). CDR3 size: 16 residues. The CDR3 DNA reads TGTGCCAGTAGTATCCCTTATCGACAGGGATACTATGGCTACACCTTC. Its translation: CASSIPYRQGYYGYTF.